The 12 T cell receptor beta chains presented below share a single source sample, sequenced in a study of T cells after yellow fever vaccination. TCRdb itself ran the 5' RACE reads through MiXCR, one entry per CDR3 protein. Of about 310,000 distinct CDR3 sequences in the sample, roughly 3.5% were seen once. Sequencing used PBMCs, obtained on the day of the yellow fever booster vaccination. These receptors all come from a man in his late teens or twenties who received the YFV17D yellow fever vaccine.

This clonotype came up many times. The CDR3 spells CSARVQQETQYF. CDR3 nucleotide sequence: TGCAGTGCTAGAGTTCAGCAAGAGACCCAGTACTTC. This sequence joins TRBV20-1 and TRBJ2-5, with no clear D. Trimming stripped 1 base from V and 2 bases from J, with 5 bases between. Per the germline V gene, CDR1 is DFQATT and CDR2 is SNEGSKA (reference sequence). CDR3 length: 12 amino acids.

There are a few counts of this clonotype. The chain couples TRBV19 to TRBJ1-1; D uncertain. This CDR3 is 15 amino acids long. Trimming left V 5 bases short and J 6 bases short, with 19 bases between. Per germline, CDR1 LNHDA and CDR2 SQIVND (reference sequence). CDR3 bases: TGTGCCAGTAGTCGCGCGGGCATCTACCAGGCTGAAGCTTTCTTT. This gives the protein CASSRAGIYQAEAFF.

This clonotype was counted many times. The chain employs TRBV15 and TRBJ2-1, with no clear D. The V end was cut by 0 bases, the J end by 13 bases, with 13 bases between. The CDR3 totals 13 residues. Germline-derived CDR1 and CDR2 are LNHNV and YYDKDF (reference sequence). CDR3 region: CATSRDGFAVQFF. DNA for the CDR3: TGTGCCACCAGCAGAGATGGGTTCGCGGTCCAGTTCTTC.

A note on this clonotype: One end of the junction is discordant with germline, which a read error may explain. The V and J genes are TRBV7-9 and TRBJ1-1; D remains unclear. Germline V gene data show CDR1 as SEHNR and CDR2 as FQNEAQ (reference sequence). The CDR3 length is 12 residues. The chain's CDR3 is CASSFNFRDWNF. CDR3 nucleotides: TGTGCCAGCAGCTTTAATTTCCGGGATTGGAACTTT.

This clonotype was seen repeatedly, ten times or more. The chain joins TRBV19 to TRBJ2-3, with D tentatively TRBD1 or TRBD2 (5 bases each). The germline V gene encodes CDR1 LNHDA and CDR2 SQIVND (reference sequence). V was shortened by 7 bases and J by 4 bases, with 15 bases between the two germline ends. The CDR3 loop spans 14 amino acids. CDR3 amino acids: CASIPGRGADTQYF. The CDR3 bases are TGTGCCAGTATTCCCGGACGAGGGGCAGATACGCAGTATTTT.

This clonotype showed up many times. The genes are TRBV9 and TRBJ2-1, with a possible D match to TRBD1 (6 bases). The CDR3 consists of 14 residues. Germline CDR1 SGDLS, CDR2 YYNGEE. V shed 4 bases and J shed 6 bases, with 14 bases lying between them. CDR3 nucleotides: TGTGCCAGCAGCATACTTCAGGGGAGCAATGAGCAGTTCTTC. It translates to CASSILQGSNEQFF. Filled out from reference TRBV9 and TRBJ2-1, the complete variable domain reads DSGVTQTPKHLITATGQRVTLRCSPRSGDLSVYWYQQSLDQGLQFLIQYYNGEERAKGNILERFSAQQFPDLHSELNLSSLELGDSALYFCASSILQGSNEQFFGPGTRLTVL.

This chain joins TRBV6-5 and TRBJ1-4; a possible D gene is TRBD1 (5 bases). CDR1 is MNHEY, CDR2 SVGAGI, per germline. The CDR3 has 15 residues. The V end lost 5 bases, the J end lost 0 bases, and 10 bases lay between the germline ends. In DNA, the CDR3 is TGTGCCAGCAGTAAAGACAGACCAACTAATGAAAAACTGTTTTTT. It specifies CASSKDRPTNEKLFF.

The CDR3 here is CASSYGLSYEQYF. CDR3 sequence (DNA): TGTGCCAGCAGTTACGGACTATCCTACGAGCAGTACTTC. The V gene is TRBV27, the J gene TRBJ2-7; D possibly corresponds to TRBD2 (6 bases). This CDR3 is built from 13 residues. Germline CDR1 reads MNHEY; CDR2 reads SMNVEV (reference sequence). The V end lost 4 bases, the J end lost 1 base, and 8 bases lay between the germline ends.

This clonotype was counted between two and nine times. The chain uses TRBV20-1 and TRBJ1-6; D possibly corresponds to TRBD1 (6 bases). Germline CDR1 and CDR2: DFQATT and SNEGSKA (reference sequence). V was pared by 5 bases and J by 10 bases, with 12 bases between. The CDR3 sequence is 12 residues long. CDR3 residues: CSAGLGASPLHF. The DNA for the CDR3 is TGCAGTGCTGGCTTGGGGGCCTCACCCCTCCACTTT.

V usage is TRBV20-1 and J usage is TRBJ1-1, with D possibly being TRBD1 (5 bases). The CDR3 is 12 residues long. Looked up from germline, CDR1 is DFQATT and CDR2 is SNEGSKA (reference sequence). With 7 bases removed from V and 2 bases from J, the gap between germline ends came to 11 bases. The CDR3, as DNA: TGCAGTGTCCGGGACGGTAACACTGAAGCTTTCTTT. Protein product: CSVRDGNTEAFF.

With regard to this clonotype: One end of the junction varies from germline; a read error may be responsible. The gene calls are TRBV5-1 and TRBJ1-1; 10 nucleotides line up with TRBD1. The CDR3 length is 15 residues. CDR1 is SGHRS, CDR2 YFSETQ, per germline. CDR3 amino acids: CAGRPGQGPGTEAFF. In nucleotides, the CDR3 is TGCGCCGGCAGACCGGGACAGGGGCCGGGGACTGAAGCTTTCTTT.

V and J are TRBV7-2 and TRBJ2-5; 8 nucleotides agree with TRBD1. This CDR3 is built from 16 residues. J was trimmed by 0 bases and V by 5 bases; bases with no gene match: 8. CDR1 is SGHTA and CDR2 is FQGNSA in the germline V gene. The CDR3 protein is CASSTLTGAYQETQYF. The CDR3, as DNA: TGTGCCAGCAGCACCCTGACAGGGGCCTACCAAGAGACCCAGTACTTC.